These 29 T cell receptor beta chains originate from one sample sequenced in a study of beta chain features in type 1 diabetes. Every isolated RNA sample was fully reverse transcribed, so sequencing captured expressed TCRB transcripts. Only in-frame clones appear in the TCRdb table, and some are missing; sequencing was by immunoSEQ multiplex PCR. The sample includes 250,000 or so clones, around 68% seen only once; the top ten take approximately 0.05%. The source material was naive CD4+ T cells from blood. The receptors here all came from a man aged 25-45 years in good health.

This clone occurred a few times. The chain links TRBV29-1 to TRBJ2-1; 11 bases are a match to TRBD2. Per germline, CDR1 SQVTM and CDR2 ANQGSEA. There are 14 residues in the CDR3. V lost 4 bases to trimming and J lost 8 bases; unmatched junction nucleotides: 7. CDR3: CSVVLAGAPHEQFF. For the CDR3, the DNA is TGCAGCGTTGTACTAGCGGGAGCCCCCCATGAGCAGTTCTTC.

The CDR3 reads CASSEALQPNTDTQYF. CDR3 DNA sequence: TGTGCCAGCAGTGAAGCGCTCCAGCCTAACACAGATACGCAGTATTTT. The chain recombines TRBV2 with TRBJ2-3; D unresolved. V was trimmed by 0 bases and J by 2 bases, leaving 12 bases between them. The CDR3 loop spans 16 amino acids. Germline assignment: CDR1 SNHLY and CDR2 FYNNEI. The whole variable domain, remainder taken from reference TRBV2 and TRBJ2-3, is EPEVTQTPSHQVTQMGQEVILRCVPISNHLYFYWYRQILGQKVEFLVSFYNNEISEKSEIFDDQFSVERPDGSNFTLKIRSTKLEDSAMYFCASSEALQPNTDTQYFGPGTRLTVL.

The CDR3 coding sequence is TGTGCCATCAGTGACGGGAGCTCCTACGAGCAGTACTTC. It encodes CAISDGSSYEQYF. The V and J genes are TRBV10-3 and TRBJ2-7; perhaps TRBD2 as D (6 bases). This CDR3 contains 13 residues. Germline values: CDR1 ENHRY, CDR2 SYGVKD. V was clipped by 3 bases and J by 0 bases, with 6 bases between them.

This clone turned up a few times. CDR3 nucleotide sequence: TGTGCCAGCAGCTTACACAGGGACTCTGGGGCCAACGTCCTGACTTTC. Protein: CASSLHRDSGANVLTF. This chain connects TRBV7-9 to TRBJ2-6, with D possibly TRBD1 on 6 matching bases. CDR1 and CDR2 (germline): SEHNR, FQNEAQ (reference sequence). V lost 2 bases and J 0 bases, leaving 8 bases between the germline ends. The CDR3 spans 16 residues.

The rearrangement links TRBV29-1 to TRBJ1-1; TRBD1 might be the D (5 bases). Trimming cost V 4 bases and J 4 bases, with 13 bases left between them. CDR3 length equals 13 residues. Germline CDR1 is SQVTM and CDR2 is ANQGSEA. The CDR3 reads CSVVYGRGTEAFF. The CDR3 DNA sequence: TGCAGCGTTGTGTATGGGAGGGGCACTGAAGCTTTCTTT. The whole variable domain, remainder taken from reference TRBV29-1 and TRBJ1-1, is SAVISQKPSRDICQRGTSLTIQCQVDSQVTMMFWYRQQPGQSLTLIATANQGSEATYESGFVIDKFPISRPNLTFSTLTVSNMSPEDSSIYLCSVVYGRGTEAFFGQGTRLTVV.

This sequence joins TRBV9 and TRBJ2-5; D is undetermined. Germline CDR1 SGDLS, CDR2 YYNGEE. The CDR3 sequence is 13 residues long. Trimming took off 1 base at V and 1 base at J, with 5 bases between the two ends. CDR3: CASSVTSQETQYF. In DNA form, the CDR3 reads TGTGCCAGCAGCGTAACATCCCAAGAGACCCAGTACTTC.

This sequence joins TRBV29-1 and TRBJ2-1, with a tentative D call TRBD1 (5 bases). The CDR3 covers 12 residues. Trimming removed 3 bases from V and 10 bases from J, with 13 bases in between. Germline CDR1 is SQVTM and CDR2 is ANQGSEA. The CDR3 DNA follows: TGCAGCGTTGATAGGTCGTCAGGGGAGCAGTTCTTC. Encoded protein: CSVDRSSGEQFF.

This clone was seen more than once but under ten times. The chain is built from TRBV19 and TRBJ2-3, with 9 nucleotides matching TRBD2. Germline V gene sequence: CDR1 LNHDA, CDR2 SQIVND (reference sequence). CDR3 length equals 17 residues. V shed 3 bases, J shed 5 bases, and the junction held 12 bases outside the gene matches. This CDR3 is CASSIRQRGAGGDTQYF. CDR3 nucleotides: TGTGCCAGTAGTATTCGGCAGCGGGGGGCCGGTGGAGATACGCAGTATTTT.

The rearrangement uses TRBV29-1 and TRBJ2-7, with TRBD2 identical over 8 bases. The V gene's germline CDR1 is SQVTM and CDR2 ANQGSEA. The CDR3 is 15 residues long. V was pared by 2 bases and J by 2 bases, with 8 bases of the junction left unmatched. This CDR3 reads CSVEMERGTPYEQYF. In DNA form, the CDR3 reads TGCAGCGTTGAAATGGAGCGGGGGACCCCCTACGAGCAGTACTTC.

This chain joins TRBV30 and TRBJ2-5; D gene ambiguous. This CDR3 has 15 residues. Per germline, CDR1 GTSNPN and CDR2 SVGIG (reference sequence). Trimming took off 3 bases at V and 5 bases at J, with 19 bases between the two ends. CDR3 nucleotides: TGTGCCTGGAGCCCTCCCGGGTCCTTCGGGGAGACCCAGTACTTC. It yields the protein CAWSPPGSFGETQYF.

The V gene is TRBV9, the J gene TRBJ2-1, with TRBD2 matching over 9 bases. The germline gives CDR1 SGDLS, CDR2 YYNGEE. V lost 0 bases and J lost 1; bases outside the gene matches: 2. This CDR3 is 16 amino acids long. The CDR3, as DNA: TGTGCCAGCAGCGTAGATAGCGGGAGTTCCTACAATGAGCAGTTCTTC. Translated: CASSVDSGSSYNEQFF.

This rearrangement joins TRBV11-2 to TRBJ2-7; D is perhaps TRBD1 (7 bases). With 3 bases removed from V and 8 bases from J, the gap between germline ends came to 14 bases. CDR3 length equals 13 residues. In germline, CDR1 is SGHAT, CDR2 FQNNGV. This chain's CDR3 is CASSFRGRDKQYF. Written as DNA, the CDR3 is TGTGCCAGCAGCTTTAGGGGGCGGGACAAGCAGTACTTC.

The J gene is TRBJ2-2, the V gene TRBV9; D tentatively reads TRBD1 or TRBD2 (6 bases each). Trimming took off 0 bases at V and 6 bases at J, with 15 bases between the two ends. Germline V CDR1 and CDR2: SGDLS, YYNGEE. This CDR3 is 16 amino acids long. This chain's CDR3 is CASSVAVGGLAGELFF. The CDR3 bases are TGTGCCAGCAGCGTAGCGGTAGGGGGGTTAGCCGGGGAGCTGTTTTTT.

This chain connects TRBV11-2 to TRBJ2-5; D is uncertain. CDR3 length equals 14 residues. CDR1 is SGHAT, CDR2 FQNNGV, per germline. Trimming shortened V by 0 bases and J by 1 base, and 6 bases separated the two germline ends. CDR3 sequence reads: CASSLERLQETQYF. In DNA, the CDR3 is TGTGCCAGCAGCTTAGAGCGGCTCCAAGAGACCCAGTACTTC.

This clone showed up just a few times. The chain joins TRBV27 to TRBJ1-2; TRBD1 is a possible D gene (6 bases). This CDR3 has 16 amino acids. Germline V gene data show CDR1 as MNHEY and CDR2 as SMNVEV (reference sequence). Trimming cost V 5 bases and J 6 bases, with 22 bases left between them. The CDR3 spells CASSGLDRRGGDGYTF. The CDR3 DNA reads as TGTGCCAGCAGTGGGCTGGACAGACGGGGAGGGGATGGCTACACCTTC.

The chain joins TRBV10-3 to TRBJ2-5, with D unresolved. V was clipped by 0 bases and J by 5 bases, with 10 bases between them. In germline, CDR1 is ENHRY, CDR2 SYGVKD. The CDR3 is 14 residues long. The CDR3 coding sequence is TGTGCCATCAGTGAGTCGATGGGGATGGAGACCCAGTACTTC. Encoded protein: CAISESMGMETQYF.

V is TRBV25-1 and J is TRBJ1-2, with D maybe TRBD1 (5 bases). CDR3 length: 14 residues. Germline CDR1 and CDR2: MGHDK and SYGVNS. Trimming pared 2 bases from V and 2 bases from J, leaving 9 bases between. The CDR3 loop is CASSEQPGNYGYTF. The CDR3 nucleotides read TGTGCCAGCAGTGAACAGCCAGGGAACTATGGCTACACCTTC.

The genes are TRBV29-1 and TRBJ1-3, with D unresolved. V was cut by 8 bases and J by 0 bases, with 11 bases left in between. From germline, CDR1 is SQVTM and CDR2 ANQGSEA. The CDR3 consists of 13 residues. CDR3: CSTRSLSGNTIYF. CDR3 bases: TGCAGCACCCGGAGCCTCTCTGGAAACACCATATATTTT.

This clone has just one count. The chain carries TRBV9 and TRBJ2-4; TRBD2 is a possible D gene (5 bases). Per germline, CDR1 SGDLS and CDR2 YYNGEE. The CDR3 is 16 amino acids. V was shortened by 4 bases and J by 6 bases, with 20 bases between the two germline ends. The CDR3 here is CASSPEGPGMTNIQYF. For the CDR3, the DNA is TGTGCCAGCAGCCCTGAAGGGCCGGGGATGACAAACATTCAGTACTTC.

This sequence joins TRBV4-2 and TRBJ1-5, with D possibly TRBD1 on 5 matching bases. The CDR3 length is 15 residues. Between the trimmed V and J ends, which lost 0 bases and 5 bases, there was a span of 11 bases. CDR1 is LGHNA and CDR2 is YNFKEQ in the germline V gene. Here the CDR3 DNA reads TGTGCCAGCAGCCAAGATGGGCAGGGAGATCAGCCCCAGCATTTT. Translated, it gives CASSQDGQGDQPQHF.

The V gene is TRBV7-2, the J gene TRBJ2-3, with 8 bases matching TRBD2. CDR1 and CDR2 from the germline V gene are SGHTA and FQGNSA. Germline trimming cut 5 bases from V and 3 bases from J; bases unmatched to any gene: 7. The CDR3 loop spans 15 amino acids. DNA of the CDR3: TGTGCCAGCAGCCTCCGGGTAGCGGGGACAGATACGCAGTATTTT. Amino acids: CASSLRVAGTDTQYF.

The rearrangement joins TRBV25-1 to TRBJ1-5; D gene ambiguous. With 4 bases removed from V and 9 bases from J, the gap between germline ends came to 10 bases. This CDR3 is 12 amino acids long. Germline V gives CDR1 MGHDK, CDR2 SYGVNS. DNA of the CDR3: TGTGCCAGCAGTGCGGGAGGTGGGCCCCAGCATTTT. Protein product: CASSAGGGPQHF.

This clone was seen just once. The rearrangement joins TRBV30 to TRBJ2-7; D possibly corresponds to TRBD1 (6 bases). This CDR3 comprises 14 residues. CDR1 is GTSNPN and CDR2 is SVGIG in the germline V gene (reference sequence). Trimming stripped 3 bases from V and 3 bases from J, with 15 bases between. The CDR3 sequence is CAWRARRGGYEQYF. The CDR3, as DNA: TGTGCCTGGAGGGCCAGGCGAGGGGGCTACGAGCAGTACTTC.

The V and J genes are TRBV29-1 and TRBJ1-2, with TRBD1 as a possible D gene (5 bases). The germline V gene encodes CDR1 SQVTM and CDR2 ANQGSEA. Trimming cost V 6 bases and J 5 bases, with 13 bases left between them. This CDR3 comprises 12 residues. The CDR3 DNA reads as TGCAGCGTCGGGGACCGAGGTTATGGCTACACCTTC. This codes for CSVGDRGYGYTF. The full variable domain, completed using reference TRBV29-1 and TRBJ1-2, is SAVISQKPSRDICQRGTSLTIQCQVDSQVTMMFWYRQQPGQSLTLIATANQGSEATYESGFVIDKFPISRPNLTFSTLTVSNMSPEDSSIYLCSVGDRGYGYTFGSGTRLTVV.

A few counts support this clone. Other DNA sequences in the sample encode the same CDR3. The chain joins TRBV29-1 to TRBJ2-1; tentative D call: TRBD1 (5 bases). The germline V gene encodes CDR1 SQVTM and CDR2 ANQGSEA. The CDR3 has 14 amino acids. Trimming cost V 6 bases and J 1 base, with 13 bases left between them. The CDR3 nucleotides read TGCAGCGTCGCTAGGGGCCTGTCCTACAATGAGCAGTTCTTC. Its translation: CSVARGLSYNEQFF.

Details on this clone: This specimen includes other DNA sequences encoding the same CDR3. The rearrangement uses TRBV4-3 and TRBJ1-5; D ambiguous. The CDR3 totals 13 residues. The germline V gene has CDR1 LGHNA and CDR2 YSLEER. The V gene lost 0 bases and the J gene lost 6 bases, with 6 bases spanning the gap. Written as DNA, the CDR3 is TGCGCCAGCAGCCAAGACGTGGGTCAGCCCCAGCATTTT. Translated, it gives CASSQDVGQPQHF.

CDR3 amino acids: CASSPDGRTGELFF. CDR3 bases: TGTGCCAGCTCACCCGACGGGAGGACCGGGGAGCTGTTTTTT. The chain is built from TRBV18 and TRBJ2-2, with 7 bases matching TRBD2. Germline CDR1 reads KGHSH; CDR2 reads LQKENI. The J segment lost 5 bases and the V segment lost 3 bases, leaving 3 bases of the junction unmatched. The CDR3 spans 14 residues.

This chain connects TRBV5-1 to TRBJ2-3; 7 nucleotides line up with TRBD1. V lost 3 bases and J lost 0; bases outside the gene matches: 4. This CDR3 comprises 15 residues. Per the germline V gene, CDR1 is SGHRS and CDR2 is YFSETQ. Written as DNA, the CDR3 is TGCGCCAGCAGCTCCGGACAGGCTAGCACAGATACGCAGTATTTT. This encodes CASSSGQASTDTQYF.

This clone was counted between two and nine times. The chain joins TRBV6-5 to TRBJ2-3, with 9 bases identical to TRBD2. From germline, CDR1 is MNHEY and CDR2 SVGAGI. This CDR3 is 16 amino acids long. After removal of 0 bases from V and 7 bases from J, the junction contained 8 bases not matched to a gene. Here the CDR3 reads CASSYSPAGGEHTQYF. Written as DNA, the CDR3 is TGTGCCAGCAGTTACTCGCCAGCGGGGGGCGAGCATACGCAGTATTTT.